This T cell receptor (beta chain) comes out of a study of regulatory T cells in long-lasting Graves disease. Study-wide points: TCR diversity was lower in persistent than newly diagnosed Graves' disease. Peripheral blood was the sole material, not thyroid tissue.

Time point in this sample: newly diagnosed GD, antithyroid drugs for less than 3 months. With RNA extracted from PBMCs as input, the TCR library was made. To make TCR beta libraries, researchers used iRepertoire HTBI primers and Arm-PCR of CDR3 regions. TCRdb passed the multiplex PCR reads through MiXCR, listing each CDR3 protein once. Of 350,000 to 400,000 distinct CDR3 sequences listed, 15% to 19% are singletons. Germline CDR1 is DFQATT and CDR2 is SNEGSKA (reference sequence). The CDR3 runs 13 residues. Between the trimmed V and J ends, which lost 6 bases and 3 bases, there was a span of 14 bases. This clonotype has a count of ten or more. Its antigen is currently unknown.

The clonotype comes from a female donor with Graves disease. This material consisted of peripheral blood mononuclear cells (PBMCs), taken at new diagnosis, from a patient treated with antithyroid drugs. The chain uses TRBV20-1 and TRBJ1-2; perhaps TRBD1 as D (6 bases). The CDR3 sequence: CSASRRTDYGYTF. The CDR3 nucleotides are TGCAGTGCCAGCAGGCGGACAGACTATGGCTACACCTTC.